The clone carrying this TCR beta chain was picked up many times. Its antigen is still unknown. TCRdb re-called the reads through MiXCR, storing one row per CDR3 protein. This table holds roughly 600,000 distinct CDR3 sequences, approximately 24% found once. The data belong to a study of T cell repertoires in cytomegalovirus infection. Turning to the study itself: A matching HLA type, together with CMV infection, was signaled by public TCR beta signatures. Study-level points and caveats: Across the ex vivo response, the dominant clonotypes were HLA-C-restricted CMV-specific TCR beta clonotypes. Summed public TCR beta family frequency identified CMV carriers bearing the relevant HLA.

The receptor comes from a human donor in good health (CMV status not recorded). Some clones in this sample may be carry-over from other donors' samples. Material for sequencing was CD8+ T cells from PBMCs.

CDR3: CASSWGTEPSSYNEQFF. CDR3 bases: TGTGCCAGCAGCTGGGGGACTGAACCTAGCTCCTACAATGAGCAGTTCTTC. The chain links TRBV7-2 to TRBJ2-1; perhaps TRBD2 as D (6 bases). The CDR3 is 17 residues long. V was shortened by 4 bases and J by 0 bases, with 16 bases between the two germline ends. Germline CDR1 and CDR2: SGHTA and FQGNSA. Variable domain in full (rest from reference TRBV7-2 and TRBJ2-1): GAGVSQSPSNKVTEKGKDVELRCDPISGHTALYWYRQSLGQGLEFLIYFQGNSAPDKSGLPSDRFSAERTGGSVSTLTIQRTQQEDSAVYLCASSWGTEPSSYNEQFFGPGTRLTVL.